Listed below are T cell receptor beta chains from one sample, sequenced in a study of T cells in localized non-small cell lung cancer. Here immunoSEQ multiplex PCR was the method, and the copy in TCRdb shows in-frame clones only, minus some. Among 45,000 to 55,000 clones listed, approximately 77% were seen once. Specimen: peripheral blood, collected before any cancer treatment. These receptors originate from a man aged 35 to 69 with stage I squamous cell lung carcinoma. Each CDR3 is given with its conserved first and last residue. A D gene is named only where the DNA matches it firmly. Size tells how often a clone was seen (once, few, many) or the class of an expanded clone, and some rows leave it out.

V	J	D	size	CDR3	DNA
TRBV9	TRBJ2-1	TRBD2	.	CASSPGLAGEEQFF	TGTGCCAGCAGCCCGGGACTAGCGGGGGAGGAGCAGTTCTTC
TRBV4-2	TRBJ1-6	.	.	CASSQVRTGKGNSPLHF	TGTGCCAGCAGCCAAGTTCGAACCGGTAAAGGGAATTCACCCCTCCACTTT
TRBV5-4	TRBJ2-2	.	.	CASTPGAGELFF	TGTGCCAGCACTCCAGGGGCCGGGGAGCTGTTTTTT
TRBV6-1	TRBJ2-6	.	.	CASSEQGSGANVLTF	TGTGCCAGCAGTGAACAGGGTTCCGGGGCCAACGTCCTGACTTTC
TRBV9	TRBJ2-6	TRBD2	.	CASSVSGGTSGANVLTF	TGTGCCAGCAGCGTTAGCGGGGGGACGTCTGGGGCCAACGTCCTGACTTTC
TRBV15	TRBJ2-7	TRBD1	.	CATSRDLSQGAYEQYF	TGTGCCACCAGCAGAGATCTTTCACAGGGGGCATACGAGCAGTACTTC
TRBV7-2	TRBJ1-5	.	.	CASSLTENQGQPQHF	TGTGCCAGCAGCTTAACGGAAAATCAAGGTCAGCCCCAGCATTTT
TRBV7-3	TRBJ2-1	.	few	CASSSRYNEQFF	TGTGCCAGCAGCTCCAGATACAATGAGCAGTTCTTC
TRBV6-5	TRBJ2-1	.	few	CASSLQGNNEQFF	TGTGCCAGCAGTCTGCAGGGGAACAATGAGCAGTTCTTC
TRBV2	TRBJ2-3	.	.	CASSEEQGPTHTQYF	TGTGCCAGCAGTGAAGAACAGGGCCCCACACATACGCAGTATTTT
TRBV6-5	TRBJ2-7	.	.	CASSSSGVGEQYF	.
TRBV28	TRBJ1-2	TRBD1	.	CASSSTGVENYGYTF	TGTGCCAGCAGTTCAACAGGGGTAGAAAACTATGGCTACACCTTC
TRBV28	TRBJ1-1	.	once	CASTGNTEAFF	TGTGCCAGTACAGGGAACACTGAAGCTTTCTTT
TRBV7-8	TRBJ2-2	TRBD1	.	CASSLSRRPGQGQTGELFF	TGTGCCAGCAGCTTATCCCGACGACCGGGACAGGGTCAAACCGGGGAGCTGTTTTTT
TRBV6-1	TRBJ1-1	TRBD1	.	CASMPGQGYTEAFF	TGTGCCAGCATGCCGGGACAGGGGTACACTGAAGCTTTCTTT
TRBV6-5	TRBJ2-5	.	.	CASRDGTKETQYF	TGTGCCAGCCGCGACGGGACCAAAGAGACCCAGTACTTC
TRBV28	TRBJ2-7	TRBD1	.	CASRTGEAYEQYF	TGTGCCAGCAGGACAGGGGAAGCCTACGAGCAGTACTTC
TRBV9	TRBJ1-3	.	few	CASGLSGNTIYF	TGTGCCAGCGGACTCTCTGGAAACACCATATATTTT
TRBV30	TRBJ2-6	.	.	CAWKGSGANVLTF	TGTGCCTGGAAGGGCTCTGGGGCCAACGTCCTGACTTTC
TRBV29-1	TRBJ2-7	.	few	CSASMPIEQYF	TGCAGCGCCTCGATGCCCATCGAGCAGTACTTC
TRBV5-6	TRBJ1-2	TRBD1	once	CASSLQGRSYTF	TGTGCCAGCAGCTTACAGGGGAGGAGCTACACCTTC
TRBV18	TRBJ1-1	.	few	CASSTAGSNTEAFF	TGTGCCAGCTCAACGGCCGGGTCGAACACTGAAGCTTTCTTT
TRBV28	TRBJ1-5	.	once	CASSHSNQPQHF	TGTGCCAGCAGTCATAGCAATCAGCCCCAGCATTTT
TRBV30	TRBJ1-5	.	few	CAWRGQLDQPQHF	TGTGCCTGGAGAGGACAGCTTGATCAGCCCCAGCATTTT
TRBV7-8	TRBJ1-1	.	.	CASSSRRWAVNTEAFF	TGTGCCAGCAGCTCACGACGCTGGGCAGTGAACACTGAAGCTTTCTTT
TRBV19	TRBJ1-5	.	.	CASSIPAQRRQPQHF	TGTGCCAGTAGTATACCGGCCCAGAGAAGGCAGCCCCAGCATTTT
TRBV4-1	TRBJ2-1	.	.	CASSRGVGGIGYNEQFF	TGCGCCAGCAGCCGAGGTGTGGGGGGAATTGGATACAATGAGCAGTTCTTC
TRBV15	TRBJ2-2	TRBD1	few	CATSREDRGRNGELFF	TGTGCCACCAGCAGGGAGGACAGGGGGCGCAACGGGGAGCTGTTTTTT
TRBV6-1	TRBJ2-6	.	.	CAGSPSGANVLTF	TGTGCCGGAAGCCCCTCTGGGGCCAACGTCCTGACTTTC
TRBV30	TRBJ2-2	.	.	CAWSGGQNTGELFF	TGTGCCTGGAGTGGGGGACAGAACACCGGGGAGCTGTTTTTT
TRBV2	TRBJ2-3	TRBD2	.	CASSEAAGGTDTQYF	TGTGCCAGCAGTGAAGCGGCGGGGGGCACAGATACGCAGTATTTT
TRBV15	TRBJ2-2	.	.	CATSRDRFRGELFF	TGTGCCACCAGCAGAGATCGTTTCCGTGGGGAGCTGTTTTTT
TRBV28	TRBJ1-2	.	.	CASSFASSYGYTF	TGTGCCAGCAGTTTCGCCAGTTCCTATGGCTACACCTTC
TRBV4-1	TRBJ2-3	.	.	CASSQENRLDTQYF	TGCGCCAGCAGCCAAGAGAACCGCCTAGATACGCAGTATTTT
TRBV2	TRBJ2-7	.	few	CASGSVQYF	TGTGCCAGCGGAAGCGTGCAGTACTTC
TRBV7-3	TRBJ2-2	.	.	CASSQWGTGELFF	TGTGCCAGCAGCCAGTGGGGAACCGGGGAGCTGTTTTTT
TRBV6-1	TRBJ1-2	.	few	CASRVMGPNYGYTF	TGTGCCAGCAGGGTCATGGGACCAAACTATGGCTACACCTTC
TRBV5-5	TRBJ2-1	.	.	CASSFTTGNEQFF	TGTGCCAGCAGCTTTACCACGGGCAATGAGCAGTTCTTC
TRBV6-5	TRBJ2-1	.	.	CASSYYSRSYNEQFF	TGTGCCAGCAGTTACTACTCCCGATCCTACAATGAGCAGTTCTTC
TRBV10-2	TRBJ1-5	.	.	CASGSGINQPQHF	TGCGCCAGCGGGTCAGGCATCAATCAGCCCCAGCATTTT
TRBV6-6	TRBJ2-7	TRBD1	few	CASTSGTGFVEQYF	TGTGCCAGCACCTCCGGGACAGGGTTTGTCGAGCAGTACTTC
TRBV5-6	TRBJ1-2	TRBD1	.	CASSLEQGGYGYTF	TGTGCCAGCAGCTTGGAACAGGGGGGCTATGGCTACACCTTC
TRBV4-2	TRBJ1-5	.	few	CASSQDQGTQPQHF	TGTGCCAGCAGCCAAGATCAGGGGACTCAGCCCCAGCATTTT
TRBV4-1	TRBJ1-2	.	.	CASSQRTDNYGYTF	TGCGCCAGCAGCCAACGGACGGATAACTATGGCTACACCTTC
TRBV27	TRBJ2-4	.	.	CASSPGPGGNIQYF	TGTGCCAGCAGTCCGGGACCCGGAGGAAACATTCAGTACTTC
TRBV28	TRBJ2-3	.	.	CASSPGEGTDTQYF	TGTGCCAGCAGCCCGGGGGAGGGCACAGATACGCAGTATTTT
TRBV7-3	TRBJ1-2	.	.	CASSLDGNYGYTF	TGTGCCAGCAGCTTGGACGGGAACTATGGCTACACCTTC
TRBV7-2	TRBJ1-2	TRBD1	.	CASSVDRDYGYTF	TGTGCCAGCAGCGTTGACAGGGACTATGGCTACACCTTC
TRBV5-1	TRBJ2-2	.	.	CASSFTGTTGELFF	TGCGCCAGCAGCTTTACCGGGACAACCGGGGAGCTGTTTTTT
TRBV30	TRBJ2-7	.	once	CAWSEGGRGAEQYF	TGTGCCTGGAGTGAGGGAGGCAGGGGGGCCGAGCAGTACTTC
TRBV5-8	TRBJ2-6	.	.	CASSLRISGANVLTF	TGTGCCAGCAGCTTGCGGATCTCTGGGGCCAACGTCCTGACTTTC
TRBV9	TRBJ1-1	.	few	CASSVEDTEAFF	TGTGCCAGCAGCGTAGAGGACACTGAAGCTTTCTTT
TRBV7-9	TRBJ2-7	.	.	CASSLPDSEQYF	TGTGCCAGCAGCTTACCAGATAGCGAGCAGTACTTC
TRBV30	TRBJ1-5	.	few	CAWSRLAGNQPQHF	TGTGCCTGGAGTAGACTAGCGGGCAATCAGCCCCAGCATTTT
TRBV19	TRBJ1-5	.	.	CASEGPKTGRAEPQHF	TGTGCCAGTGAAGGCCCTAAAACAGGGAGGGCAGAGCCCCAGCATTTT
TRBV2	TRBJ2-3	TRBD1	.	CASSAGTGDTQYF	TGTGCCAGCAGCGCTGGGACAGGGGATACGCAGTATTTT
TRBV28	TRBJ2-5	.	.	CASSGGQKKETQYF	TGTGCCAGCAGCGGGGGACAGAAGAAAGAGACCCAGTACTTC
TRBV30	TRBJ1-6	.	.	CAGLSSYNSPLHF	TGTGCCGGCCTGTCCTCCTATAATTCACCCCTCCACTTT
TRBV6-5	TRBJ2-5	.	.	CASSPRRETQYF	TGTGCCAGCAGCCCACGGAGGGAGACCCAGTACTTC
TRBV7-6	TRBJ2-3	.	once	CASSSGARGTDTQYF	TGTGCCAGCAGCTCGGGGGCTAGGGGCACAGATACGCAGTATTTT